The present T cell receptor beta chain was sequenced within a study of T cell responses to AZD1222 COVID-19 vaccine. General study findings and limits: Without day 14 samples, only post-peak T cell repertoires were studied. Possibly, clonal diversity was underestimated; donors were largely white British and included more females. A reported finding is that nearly half of spike-specific TCRs target unmutated variant regions.

TCRdb's copy holds only in-frame clones and misses some; the assay was immunoSEQ multiplex PCR. The profile shows some 180,000 clones, just under 95% of them singletons. Notes on this clone: Its antigen remains unknown.

Trimming cost V 0 bases and J 1 base, with 6 bases left between them. CDR3 size: 15 residues. Germline assignment: CDR1 MNHNY and CDR2 SVGAGI (reference sequence). The chain recombines TRBV6-6 with TRBJ2-2, with D uncertain. This clonotype was sampled from an adult who received the MenACWY meningococcal vaccine as a control. Here the sequenced sample was peripheral blood, taken 28 days after the second dose of the MenACWY control vaccine. CDR3 in DNA: TGTGCCAGCAGTTACTCTCCAGGGAACACCGGGGAGCTGTTTTTT. This translates into CASSYSPGNTGELFF.